Below, 27 T cell receptor beta chains from the same sample are listed, as sequenced in a study of shared T cell receptors in the human thymus. TCRdb's table, derived via immunoSEQ multiplex PCR, lists solely in-frame clones and lacks some. The table shows about 710,000 clones, with around 87% occurring only once. This sample also appeared in a second study, on human thymus T cells.

The sequencing sample was made of thymocytes. The source is a boy in the first two years of life with a congenital heart defect.

The chain recombines TRBV13 with TRBJ2-3; 9 bases agree with TRBD1. Trimming took 6 bases from V and 3 from J; bases not matched to a gene: 7. The CDR3 totals 15 residues. CDR1 PRHDT and CDR2 FYEKMQ come from the germline V gene (reference sequence). CDR3 sequence: CASRATGTGTDTQYF. Written as DNA, the CDR3 is TGTGCCAGCAGGGCGACCGGGACAGGGACAGATACGCAGTATTTT.

This clone was seen once. The chain couples TRBV27 to TRBJ1-1, with a tentative D call TRBD1 (5 bases). V gave up 4 bases and J gave up 6 bases, with 12 bases separating them. This CDR3 region has 13 residues. In germline, CDR1 is MNHEY, CDR2 SMNVEV (reference sequence). The DNA for the CDR3 is TGTGCCAGCAGTTACGGCAGGGCGGCTGAAGCTTTCTTT. The encoded protein is CASSYGRAAEAFF.

The CDR3 loop is CASSLGRDRGSVYEQYF. As DNA, the CDR3 is TGTGCCAGCAGCCTAGGGCGGGACAGGGGGTCGGTCTACGAGCAGTACTTC. The chain employs TRBV7-9 and TRBJ2-7; 11 nucleotides match TRBD1. V gave up 5 bases and J gave up 3 bases; unmatched junction bases: 12. Germline values: CDR1 SEHNR, CDR2 FQNEAQ (reference sequence). The CDR3 covers 17 residues.

The J gene is TRBJ2-7, the V gene TRBV28, with 8 bases fitting TRBD1. Germline loops: CDR1 MDHEN, CDR2 SYDVKM. V gave up 3 bases and J gave up 2 bases; unmatched junction bases: 21. The CDR3 runs 20 residues. CDR3 sequence reads: CASSFPRGTGLGFTTYEQYF. CDR3 nucleotide sequence: TGTGCCAGCAGTTTCCCCCGCGGGACAGGCCTAGGTTTTACGACCTACGAGCAGTACTTC.

The genes are TRBV28 and TRBJ2-7; 8 nucleotides match TRBD1. V was clipped by 4 bases and J by 2 bases; unmatched bases: 4. CDR3 length: 14 residues. CDR1 MDHEN and CDR2 SYDVKM come from the germline V gene. DNA of the CDR3: TGTGCCAGCAGTTGGCCAGGGGGCCCCTACGAGCAGTACTTC. Its translation: CASSWPGGPYEQYF.

The chain is built from TRBV30 and TRBJ1-5, with TRBD1 as a possible D gene (6 bases). The CDR3 has 16 residues. Germline CDR1 is GTSNPN and CDR2 is SVGIG (reference sequence). V was cut by 2 bases and J by 3 bases, with 17 bases left in between. The CDR3 sequence is CAWSSHRVPNNQPQHF. DNA of the CDR3: TGTGCCTGGAGTTCCCACAGGGTCCCTAACAATCAGCCCCAGCATTTT.

The rearrangement uses TRBV9 and TRBJ2-1, with a weak D call TRBD2 (5 bases). From germline, CDR1 is SGDLS and CDR2 YYNGEE. CDR3 length: 18 amino acids. Trimming removed 4 bases from V and 1 base from J, with 21 bases in between. This CDR3 reads CASSPRFGLTLSYNEQFF. As DNA, the CDR3 is TGTGCCAGCAGCCCTCGGTTCGGACTCACGTTATCCTACAATGAGCAGTTCTTC.

This chain uses TRBV6-5 with TRBJ2-3; D ambiguous. V lost 6 bases, J lost 2 bases, and 6 bases lay in between. Germline assignment: CDR1 MNHEY and CDR2 SVGAGI. The CDR3 covers 12 residues. Here the CDR3 reads CASRTYTDTQYF. The CDR3 DNA reads TGTGCCAGCAGGACTTACACAGATACGCAGTATTTT.

This rearrangement joins TRBV7-3 to TRBJ1-6; D unresolved. V was pared by 2 bases and J by 0 bases, with 8 bases between. Germline CDR1 is SGHTA and CDR2 is FQGTGA. CDR3 size: 16 residues. CDR3 sequence (DNA): TGTGCCAGCAGCTTAGGGGAGAGCTCCTATAATTCACCCCTCCACTTT. It yields the protein CASSLGESSYNSPLHF.

This rearrangement joins TRBV5-1 to TRBJ2-3; D is undetermined. The CDR3 is 13 residues long. Per germline, CDR1 SGHRS and CDR2 YFSETQ. Trimming took off 4 bases at V and 3 bases at J, with 9 bases between the two ends. In DNA form, the CDR3 reads TGCGCCAGCAGCCGAAGAGAAACAGATACGCAGTATTTT. It encodes CASSRRETDTQYF.

This chain links TRBV6-1 with TRBJ1-2; maybe TRBD1 (5 bases). The CDR3 extends over 15 amino acids. Germline CDR1 is MNHNS and CDR2 is SASEGT. V was cut by 6 bases and J by 4 bases, with 18 bases left in between. The CDR3 loop is CASSPRRVISYGYTF. The CDR3 DNA reads as TGTGCCAGCAGCCCACGCAGGGTTATCTCCTATGGCTACACCTTC.

The chain combines TRBV27 with TRBJ1-1; 7 bases align to TRBD1. The germline V gene encodes CDR1 MNHEY and CDR2 SMNVEV (reference sequence). J was trimmed by 3 bases and V by 2 bases; bases with no gene match: 15. The CDR3 consists of 18 residues. CDR3 sequence: CASSLIRPTTGPYTEAFF. The CDR3 nucleotides read TGTGCCAGCAGTTTAATCCGCCCGACGACAGGGCCTTACACTGAAGCTTTCTTT.

The chain joins TRBV27 to TRBJ2-7, with 7 bases identical to TRBD2. Germline-derived CDR1 and CDR2 are MNHEY and SMNVEV (reference sequence). The CDR3 is 14 residues long. Trimming cost V 3 bases and J 2 bases; bases outside gene matches: 4. The CDR3 bases are TGTGCCAGCAGTTTCGGGGGGAAAGCCTACGAGCAGTACTTC. Protein sequence: CASSFGGKAYEQYF.

The rearrangement links TRBV2 to TRBJ2-5; TRBD1 agrees at 8 bases. The V and J ends lost 6 bases and 4 bases, in that order; junction bases with no gene match: 7. The V gene's germline CDR1 is SNHLY and CDR2 FYNNEI. The CDR3 runs to 14 residues. The CDR3 here is CASRRQGTPETQYF. The CDR3 bases are TGTGCCAGCAGGAGACAGGGGACCCCAGAGACCCAGTACTTC.

The V call is TRBV9, the J call TRBJ2-3; D is uncertain. The V and J ends lost 3 bases and 2 bases respectively, with 22 bases between them. This CDR3 is 18 amino acids long. Germline V gene lookup returns CDR1 SGDLS and CDR2 YYNGEE. Written as DNA, the CDR3 is TGTGCCAGCAGCGCCGATCAGGCCCGAAAGACCCACACAGATACGCAGTATTTT. The encoded protein is CASSADQARKTHTDTQYF.

V usage is TRBV6-5 and J usage is TRBJ1-2; 9 bases agree with TRBD1. With 6 bases clipped from V and 3 bases from J, the junction kept 8 bases outside the gene matches. The CDR3 runs to 15 residues. CDR1 is MNHEY and CDR2 is SVGAGI in the germline V gene. DNA for the CDR3: TGTGCCAGCAGGCCTAACAGGGGGCAATACTATGGCTACACCTTC. Its protein product is CASRPNRGQYYGYTF.

The J gene is TRBJ1-5, the V gene TRBV30; possibly TRBD1 for D (6 bases). Germline V gives CDR1 GTSNPN, CDR2 SVGIG (reference sequence). V was cut by 2 bases and J by 6 bases, with 14 bases left in between. This CDR3 region has 14 residues. As DNA, the CDR3 is TGTGCCTGGAGTCGGGACACGGCCCGTCAGCCCCAGCATTTT. It yields the protein CAWSRDTARQPQHF.

The chain uses TRBV6-1 and TRBJ2-2; 7 bases are a match to TRBD1. Germline-derived CDR1 and CDR2 are MNHNS and SASEGT. With V trimmed by 3 bases and J by 5 bases, 9 bases remained unmatched. This CDR3 is built from 16 residues. The CDR3 here is CASSEIRDRHTGELFF. The CDR3 bases are TGTGCCAGCAGTGAGATCCGGGACAGACATACCGGGGAGCTGTTTTTT.

The chain has TRBV5-1 and TRBJ2-1, with 8 bases fitting TRBD2. V shed 4 bases and J 10 bases; nucleotides not matched to a gene: 4. Looked up from germline, CDR1 is SGHRS and CDR2 is YFSETQ. CDR3 length equals 12 residues. The CDR3 sequence: CASSARLAEQFF. The CDR3 bases are TGCGCCAGCAGCGCCCGACTAGCGGAGCAGTTCTTC.

The gene calls are TRBV11-3 and TRBJ2-2, with 8 bases fitting TRBD1. This CDR3 region has 16 residues. Germline V lookup: CDR1 SGHNT, CDR2 YENEEA. The junction had 6 bases not matched to a gene; V was cut back by 5 bases and J by 1 base. This CDR3 is CASSTQTGVNTGELFF. The CDR3 nucleotides read TGTGCCAGCAGCACCCAGACAGGGGTGAACACCGGGGAGCTGTTTTTT.

This chain uses TRBV4-3 with TRBJ1-1; 8 bases fit TRBD1. V shed 3 bases, J shed 3 bases, and the junction held 6 bases outside the gene matches. Per the germline V gene, CDR1 is LGHNA and CDR2 is YSLEER. The CDR3 length is 15 residues. DNA of the CDR3: TGCGCCAGCAGCCATAGGACAGGGCACCACACTGAAGCTTTCTTT. It codes for CASSHRTGHHTEAFF.

The V gene is TRBV25-1, the J gene TRBJ2-7, with 9 bases that match TRBD2. The CDR3 covers 15 residues. The trim removed 2 bases at V and 3 bases at J, leaving 5 bases unmatched. From germline, CDR1 is MGHDK and CDR2 SYGVNS. The CDR3 region has the DNA TGTGCCAGCAGTGAACGCCTAGCGGGGAACTACGAGCAGTACTTC. Translation gives CASSERLAGNYEQYF.

The chain uses TRBV9 and TRBJ2-3; tentatively, D is TRBD2 (5 bases). V was trimmed by 3 bases and J by 4 bases, leaving 24 bases between them. The CDR3 extends over 18 amino acids. The V gene's germline CDR1 is SGDLS and CDR2 YYNGEE. CDR3 residues: CASSAGPWASIGADTQYF. CDR3 nucleotides: TGTGCCAGCAGCGCAGGTCCCTGGGCTAGCATAGGAGCAGATACGCAGTATTTT. The full variable domain, rest sourced from reference TRBV9 and TRBJ2-3, is DSGVTQTPKHLITATGQRVTLRCSPRSGDLSVYWYQQSLDQGLQFLIQYYNGEERAKGNILERFSAQQFPDLHSELNLSSLELGDSALYFCASSAGPWASIGADTQYFGPGTRLTVL.

The V gene is TRBV5-8, the J gene TRBJ1-5; D might be TRBD1 (5 bases). Looked up from germline, CDR1 is SGHTS and CDR2 is YDEGEE. Between the trimmed V and J ends, which lost 3 bases and 3 bases, there was a span of 13 bases. The CDR3 runs 15 residues. The CDR3 loop reads CASSSVTVFNQPQHF. CDR3 nucleotide sequence: TGTGCCAGCAGCTCCGTGACAGTCTTCAATCAGCCCCAGCATTTT.

The CDR3 nucleotides read TGTGCCAGCAGTGGCCTGGGACTAGCGGACCAAAACAATGAGCAGTTCTTC. Residues: CASSGLGLADQNNEQFF. This chain links TRBV25-1 with TRBJ2-1; 11 bases align to TRBD2. Per the germline V gene, CDR1 is MGHDK and CDR2 is SYGVNS. The CDR3 sequence is 17 residues long. Losses at the gene ends were 4 bases for V and 5 bases for J; bases not matched to a gene: 10.

This clone has only one observation. V gene TRBV5-5 combines with J gene TRBJ2-7, with TRBD2 matching over 11 bases. With V trimmed by 0 bases and J by 2 bases, 10 bases remained unmatched. The CDR3 length is 18 residues. The germline gives CDR1 SGHKS, CDR2 YYEKEE (reference sequence). CDR3 sequence (DNA): TGTGCCAGCAGCTTGGGGACGGGAGGACTAGCGGGTACCTACGAGCAGTACTTC. Protein product: CASSLGTGGLAGTYEQYF. The whole variable domain, remainder taken from reference TRBV5-5 and TRBJ2-7, is DAGVTQSPTHLIKTRGQQVTLRCSPISGHKSVSWYQQVLGQGPQFIFQYYEKEERGRGNFPDRFSARQFPNYSSELNVNALLLGDSALYLCASSLGTGGLAGTYEQYFGPGTRLTVT.

The rearrangement uses TRBV27 and TRBJ1-1; possibly TRBD1 for D (6 bases). V lost 4 bases and J 4 bases, leaving 16 bases between the germline ends. This CDR3 has 15 amino acids. The germline CDR1 and CDR2 sequences are MNHEY and SMNVEV (reference sequence). The CDR3 protein is CASSSQQGGGTEAFF. Written as DNA, the CDR3 is TGTGCCAGCAGTTCCCAACAGGGAGGGGGCACTGAAGCTTTCTTT.